This T cell receptor (beta chain) was sequenced during a study of cytomegalovirus exposure and HLA in healthy donors. Broader study findings: The authors enumerated 150 to 200 TCR beta chains as linked to cytomegalovirus. Subsequent analysis found a tendency for first-cohort TCR clusters to co-occur within the roughly 130 validation repertoires.

Germline V gives CDR1 MDHEN, CDR2 SYDVKM. This CDR3 has 14 residues. Trimming took off 5 bases at V and 7 bases at J, with 17 bases between the two ends. About this clone: Its antigen is as yet unknown.

TCRdb's copy holds only in-frame clones and misses some; the assay was immunoSEQ multiplex PCR. The sample lists more than 250,000 clones, 86% occurring once. It was the roughly 110-subject validation cohort, separate from the roughly 700-subject first cohort, to which the donors belonged. The receptor's source is a woman under 30 in good health and CMV-seronegative. This chain connects TRBV28 to TRBJ1-2; D remains ambiguous. Sequenced: PBMCs. The DNA for the CDR3 is TGTGCCAGCAGTGCCGGGGTGCGGCTTAGTGGCTACACCTTC. Translating it yields CASSAGVRLSGYTF.